The clone carrying this T cell receptor (beta chain) was seen only once. Its antigen is not identified. These data originate in a study of OX40 agonist ivuxolimab in advanced cancers. General study points: With doses of 0.1 to 3.0 mg/kg, CD4+ and CD8+ blood T cells had undergone clonal expansion by week 6.

The table came from immunoSEQ multiplex PCR; TCRdb's copy has only in-frame clones and leaves some out. The repertoire has tens of thousands of clones, approximately 86% of them found once; the top ten carry roughly 40%. Blood draws occurred at baseline, cycle 4 day 1, and cycle 7 day 1. Trimming at V came to 10 bases and at J to 0 bases, leaving 6 bases not matched to a gene. Germline V gene data show CDR1 as SEHNR and CDR2 as FQNEAQ (reference sequence). The CDR3 length is 15 residues. The V call is TRBV7-9, the J call TRBJ2-2; TRBD2 matches at 9 bases. This TCR came from an adult with an advanced solid tumor such as melanoma, head and neck, liver or kidney cancer. Sequences were derived from CD4+ or CD8+ T cells sorted from blood, sampled in a trial of the OX40 agonist ivuxolimab. This chain's CDR3 is CATPRLAANTGELFF. The CDR3 coding sequence is TGTGCCACCCCCCGACTAGCGGCGAACACCGGGGAGCTGTTTTTT. Combining the CDR3 with reference TRBV7-9 and TRBJ2-2 gives the whole variable domain DTGVSQNPRHKITKRGQNVTFRCDPISEHNRLYWYRQTLGQGPEFLTYFQNEAQLEKSRLLSDRFSAERPKGSFSTLEIQRTEQGDSAMYLCATPRLAANTGELFFGEGSRLTVL.